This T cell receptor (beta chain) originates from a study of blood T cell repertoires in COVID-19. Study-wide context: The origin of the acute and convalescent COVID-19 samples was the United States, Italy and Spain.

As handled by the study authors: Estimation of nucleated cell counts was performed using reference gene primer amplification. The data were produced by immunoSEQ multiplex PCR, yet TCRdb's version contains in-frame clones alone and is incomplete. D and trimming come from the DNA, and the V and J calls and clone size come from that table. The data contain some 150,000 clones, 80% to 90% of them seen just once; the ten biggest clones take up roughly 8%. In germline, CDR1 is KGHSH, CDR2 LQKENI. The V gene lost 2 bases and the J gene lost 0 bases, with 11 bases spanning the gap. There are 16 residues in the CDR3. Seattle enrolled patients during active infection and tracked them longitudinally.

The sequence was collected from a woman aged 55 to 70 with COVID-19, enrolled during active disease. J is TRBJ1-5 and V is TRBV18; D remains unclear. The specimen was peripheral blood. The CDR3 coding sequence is TGTGCCAGCTCACCAGTCCAGGTTTATAGCAATCAGCCCCAGCATTTT. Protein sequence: CASSPVQVYSNQPQHF.